What follows are 25 T cell receptor beta chains derived from one specimen sequenced in a study of graft-versus-host responses after intestinal transplantation. The method was immunoSEQ multiplex PCR; TCRdb's version includes in-frame clones alone and lacks a portion of them. The sample consists of roughly 60,000 clones, 91% of them appearing once. The sample consisted of PBMCs, taken about 4 months after intestinal transplantation. These receptors all come from a human patient who received an intestinal transplant, so some T cells may come from the graft donor.

The chain employs TRBV5-1 and TRBJ2-5, with 7 bases lining up with TRBD1. Germline V CDR1 and CDR2: SGHRS, YFSETQ. V was pared by 4 bases and J by 0 bases, with 6 bases of the junction left unmatched. The CDR3 has 15 residues. In DNA, the CDR3 is TGCGCCAGCAGCACCGGGACAGCCAACCAAGAGACCCAGTACTTC. Encoded protein: CASSTGTANQETQYF.

This chain links TRBV11-3 with TRBJ2-5, with unresolved D. CDR1 is SGHNT, CDR2 YENEEA, per germline. Trimming took 1 base from V and 5 from J, leaving 11 bases between them. The CDR3 loop spans 14 amino acids. CDR3 residues: CASSLGTAPETQYF. The CDR3 DNA reads TGTGCCAGCAGCTTAGGGACGGCTCCGGAGACCCAGTACTTC.

This clone is a singleton in its sample. This CDR3 is CASRYSGNEQYF. In DNA, the CDR3 is TGTGCCAGCAGATACTCGGGAAATGAGCAGTACTTC. The rearrangement joins TRBV28 to TRBJ2-7; a weak D match, TRBD2 (5 bases). CDR3 length: 12 residues. Germline V lookup: CDR1 MDHEN, CDR2 SYDVKM. V lost 6 bases and J lost 7, with 13 bases in between.

The V and J genes are TRBV5-1 and TRBJ2-7; D perhaps matches TRBD2 (6 bases). CDR1 SGHRS and CDR2 YFSETQ come from the germline V gene. The CDR3 sequence is 12 residues long. V was cut by 4 bases and J by 4 bases, with 9 bases left in between. CDR3 nucleotides: TGCGCCAGCAGCCTTGGGGGGTACGAGCAGTACTTC. Protein product: CASSLGGYEQYF.

J is TRBJ2-2 and V is TRBV7-9; D might be TRBD2 (5 bases). The V gene lost 7 bases and the J gene lost 1 base, with 10 bases spanning the gap. The germline V gene has CDR1 SEHNR and CDR2 FQNEAQ (reference sequence). There are 14 residues in the CDR3. The CDR3 DNA is TGTGCCAGCACCGACGGGGAGAACACCGGGGAGCTGTTTTTT. It yields the protein CASTDGENTGELFF.

The V and J genes are TRBV19 and TRBJ2-7; a weak D match, TRBD2 (5 bases). There are 14 residues in the CDR3. CDR1 LNHDA and CDR2 SQIVND come from the germline V gene (reference sequence). V dropped 3 bases and J dropped 5 bases, with 14 bases sitting between them. In DNA, the CDR3 is TGTGCCAGTAGTATCAAGCGGCAGGTGAACGAGCAGTACTTC. It codes for CASSIKRQVNEQYF.

The V call is TRBV19, the J call TRBJ2-7; 8 bases fit TRBD1. The CDR3 is made up of 13 amino acids. J lost 4 bases, V lost 4 bases, and 3 bases had no gene match. The V gene's germline CDR1 is LNHDA and CDR2 SQIVND (reference sequence). The DNA of the CDR3 is TGTGCCAGTAGTACAGGGGGCTGGTACGAGCAGTACTTC. Protein sequence: CASSTGGWYEQYF.

The chain carries TRBV28 and TRBJ2-7; D assignment may be TRBD1 or TRBD2 (5 bases each). The length of the CDR3 is 17 residues. V gave up 8 bases and J gave up 3 bases, with 26 bases separating them. CDR1 is MDHEN, CDR2 SYDVKM, per germline. CDR3 DNA: TGTGCCAGCGCAACTCTTCCGGGACCCCAAAGCAACTACGAGCAGTACTTC. This sequence encodes CASATLPGPQSNYEQYF. Complete variable domain (other parts from reference TRBV28 and TRBJ2-7): DVKVTQSSRYLVKRTGEKVFLECVQDMDHENMFWYRQDPGLGLRLIYFSYDVKMKEKGDIPEGYSVSREKKERFSLILESASTNQTSMYLCASATLPGPQSNYEQYFGPGTRLTVT.

The gene calls are TRBV29-1 and TRBJ2-7; D remains unclear. The germline V gene has CDR1 SQVTM and CDR2 ANQGSEA. The length of the CDR3 is 11 residues. V lost 5 bases to trimming and J lost 3 bases, with 8 bases between them. The CDR3 sequence is CSVKMGYEQYF. The CDR3 DNA reads TGCAGCGTTAAAATGGGCTACGAGCAGTACTTC.

This rearrangement joins TRBV28 to TRBJ2-2; TRBD1 aligns across 8 bases. This CDR3 spans 16 amino acids. CDR1 and CDR2 from the germline V gene are MDHEN and SYDVKM. V was pared by 2 bases and J by 6 bases, with 8 bases of the junction left unmatched. This chain's CDR3 is CASSLRTGRGSGELFF. The CDR3 DNA follows: TGTGCCAGCAGTTTACGGACAGGGAGAGGGTCCGGGGAGCTGTTTTTT.

The CDR3 region is CASSPGTSGDQETQYF. The CDR3 DNA reads as TGTGCCAGCAGCCCTGGGACTAGCGGAGACCAAGAGACCCAGTACTTC. V and J are TRBV7-8 and TRBJ2-5; 11 nucleotides agree with TRBD2. In germline, CDR1 is SGHVS, CDR2 FQNEAQ. The CDR3 is made up of 16 amino acids. Germline trimming cut 5 bases from V and 0 bases from J; bases unmatched to any gene: 5. Full variable domain (rest looked up from reference TRBV7-8 and TRBJ2-5): GAGVSQSPRYKVAKRGQDVALRCDPISGHVSLFWYQQALGQGPEFLTYFQNEAQLDKSGLPSDRFFAERPEGSVSTLKIQRTQQEDSAVYLCASSPGTSGDQETQYFGPGTRLLVL.

This sequence joins TRBV28 and TRBJ2-6; 15 bases are a match to TRBD2. V lost 6 bases and J lost 0; bases outside the gene matches: 9. The germline CDR1 and CDR2 sequences are MDHEN and SYDVKM. The CDR3 is 20 amino acids. This CDR3 reads CASRHGTSGGPGSGANVLTF. The DNA of the CDR3 is TGTGCCAGCAGGCATGGGACTAGCGGGGGGCCTGGCTCTGGGGCCAACGTCCTGACTTTC.

The gene calls are TRBV5-6 and TRBJ2-7, with D possibly being TRBD1 (5 bases). Germline CDR1 SGHDT, CDR2 YYEEEE. This CDR3 has 16 residues. V lost 0 bases to trimming and J lost 0 bases, with 13 bases between them. The CDR3: CASSLAGWGTSYEQYF. DNA of the CDR3: TGTGCCAGCAGCTTGGCCGGGTGGGGCACCTCCTACGAGCAGTACTTC.

This chain joins TRBV5-1 and TRBJ2-1, with 11 bases lining up with TRBD2. The germline gives CDR1 SGHRS, CDR2 YFSETQ. The CDR3 contains 15 residues. V lost 4 bases, J lost 4 bases, and 4 bases stayed unmatched. The DNA of the CDR3 is TGCGCCAGCAGCGGGGGACTAGCGGTTTACAATGAGCAGTTCTTC. Encoded protein: CASSGGLAVYNEQFF.

The gene calls are TRBV6-5 and TRBJ2-3, with a possible D match to TRBD2 (6 bases). The V end was cut by 0 bases, the J end by 6 bases, with 10 bases between. Per germline, CDR1 MNHEY and CDR2 SVGAGI. The CDR3 extends over 14 amino acids. CDR3 residues: CASSYSEGWDTQYF. The CDR3 region has the DNA TGTGCCAGCAGTTACTCGGAGGGCTGGGATACGCAGTATTTT.

V is TRBV18 and J is TRBJ2-7; D might be TRBD1 or TRBD2, each matching 5 bases. This CDR3 has 16 residues. Trimming stripped 2 bases from V and 2 bases from J, with 16 bases between. The germline V gene encodes CDR1 KGHSH and CDR2 LQKENI. The CDR3 nucleotides read TGTGCCAGCTCACCAGGGACGAGGGGTTTTACCTACGAGCAGTACTTC. Amino acids: CASSPGTRGFTYEQYF.

This clone was counted a single time. This chain links TRBV5-4 with TRBJ2-5; TRBD2 might be the D (6 bases). The J call may be faulty, since TRBJ2-7 better matches the DNA end. The CDR3 sequence is 15 residues long. Germline V gene lookup returns CDR1 SGHNT and CDR2 YYREEE (reference sequence). The chain's CDR3 is CASSLSSGGIYEQYF. DNA of the CDR3: TGTGCCAGCAGCTTGTCGAGTGGGGGGATCTACGAGCAGTACTTC.

Details on this clone: This sample includes further DNA sequences coding for the same CDR3. J is TRBJ2-1 and V is TRBV5-1; D remains ambiguous. This CDR3 comprises 11 residues. V shed 4 bases and J shed 4 bases, with 3 bases lying between them. Germline CDR1 reads SGHRS; CDR2 reads YFSETQ. The CDR3 protein is CASSLYNEQFF. In DNA form, the CDR3 reads TGCGCCAGCAGCCTTTACAATGAGCAGTTCTTC. Filled out from reference TRBV5-1 and TRBJ2-1, the complete variable domain reads KAGVTQTPRYLIKTRGQQVTLSCSPISGHRSVSWYQQTPGQGLQFLFEYFSETQRNKGNFPGRFSGRQFSNSRSEMNVSTLELGDSALYLCASSLYNEQFFGPGTRLTVL.

In its sample, this clone was seen once. V usage is TRBV28 and J usage is TRBJ2-1, with D perhaps matching TRBD1 (5 bases). Trimming took 4 bases from V and 4 from J, leaving 14 bases between them. The germline V gene encodes CDR1 MDHEN and CDR2 SYDVKM. This CDR3 has 15 residues. CDR3 bases: TGTGCCAGCAGTTCACTACCCCAGGGATACAATGAGCAGTTCTTC. Protein: CASSSLPQGYNEQFF.

This chain uses TRBV19 with TRBJ2-7; 11 nucleotides align to TRBD2. The CDR3 runs 16 residues. Unmatched junction bases numbered 8, after V lost 7 bases and J lost 0 bases. Germline loops: CDR1 LNHDA, CDR2 SQIVND (reference sequence). In DNA form, the CDR3 reads TGTGCCAGTAAACTAGCGGGAGCGTCGAGCTCCTACGAGCAGTACTTC. It yields the protein CASKLAGASSSYEQYF.

The J gene is TRBJ2-5, the V gene TRBV5-4, with 9 positions matching TRBD2. Germline V CDR1 and CDR2: SGHNT, YYREEE (reference sequence). V lost 7 bases to trimming and J lost 2 bases; unmatched junction nucleotides: 6. The CDR3 has 14 residues. CDR3 DNA: TGTGCCAGCGCTCCAGCGGGGGGACAAGAGACCCAGTACTTC. Translating gives CASAPAGGQETQYF.

This chain links TRBV6-1 with TRBJ2-5, with D possibly TRBD1 on 5 matching bases. The V end was cut by 2 bases, the J end by 1 base, with 14 bases between. In germline, CDR1 is MNHNS, CDR2 SASEGT. The CDR3 runs 16 residues. CDR3 loop: CASSEYRMGFQETQYF. The CDR3 DNA reads as TGTGCCAGCAGTGAATACAGGATGGGCTTCCAAGAGACCCAGTACTTC.

J is TRBJ1-1 and V is TRBV19; 10 nucleotides match TRBD1. The CDR3 is made up of 14 amino acids. CDR1 is LNHDA, CDR2 SQIVND, per germline (reference sequence). V lost 4 bases and J lost 4; bases outside the gene matches: 3. The CDR3 DNA is TGTGCCAGTAGTAGGGGACAGGGGTTCACTGAAGCTTTCTTT. This sequence encodes CASSRGQGFTEAFF. Drawing the rest from reference TRBV19 and TRBJ1-1, the complete variable domain is DGGITQSPKYLFRKEGQNVTLSCEQNLNHDAMYWYRQDPGQGLRLIYYSQIVNDFQKGDIAEGYSVSREKKESFPLTVTSAQKNPTAFYLCASSRGQGFTEAFFGQGTRLTVV.

This clone was detected only once. This rearrangement joins TRBV5-1 to TRBJ1-1, with 8 bases identical to TRBD1. This CDR3 contains 15 residues. The germline V gene has CDR1 SGHRS and CDR2 YFSETQ. Trimming at V came to 4 bases and at J to 5 bases, leaving 10 bases not matched to a gene. The CDR3 nucleotides read TGCGCCAGCAGCCCCGAGACAGGGGCGAGTACTGAAGCTTTCTTT. Its protein is CASSPETGASTEAFF.

This chain connects TRBV7-9 to TRBJ2-7, with D perhaps matching TRBD2 (5 bases). The germline V gene has CDR1 SEHNR and CDR2 FQNEAQ (reference sequence). The germline V and J ends were trimmed by 5 bases and 2 bases, with 16 bases remaining between them. The CDR3 extends over 15 amino acids. The CDR3 loop is CASSKNGLTAYEQYF. As DNA, the CDR3 is TGTGCCAGCAGCAAAAATGGACTCACCGCCTACGAGCAGTACTTC.